This is a list of T cell receptor beta chains from one sample in a study of chemoradiotherapy in HPV16-positive cancers. Some clones are missing from TCRdb's copy, which holds only in-frame ones; the method was immunoSEQ multiplex PCR. The repertoire includes some 19,000 clones, over 75% of them detected once, and 2% to 2.5% sits in the top ten. The sample here was blood, taken from a patient who underwent chemoradiotherapy. These receptors were collected from a human donor with HPV-associated anogenital cancer. Each CDR3 is given with its conserved first and last residue. D genes are given only for firm matches. Size is omitted from some rows. Given values are once, few, many or a class for expanded clones.

d_gene,j_gene,v_gene,abundance,CDR3nt,CDR3aa
TRBD2,TRBJ2-1,TRBV7-9,once,TGTGCCAGCGAGCAACTAGCGGGTGGCAATGAGCAGTTCTTC,CASEQLAGGNEQFF
TRBD1,TRBJ1-5,TRBV18,-,TGTGCCAGCTCCGACCTCCGGACAGGGGAAAATCAGCCCCAGCATTTT,CASSDLRTGENQPQHF
TRBD2,TRBJ2-7,TRBV19,few,TGTGCCAGTAGTAATAGCGGGAGCTCCTACGAGCAGTACTTC,CASSNSGSSYEQYF
TRBD1,TRBJ2-2,TRBV5-1,-,TGCGCCAGCAGCTTGGGGGGACAGTATCGTAAGGCCGGGGAGCTGTTTTTT,CASSLGGQYRKAGELFF
TRBD1,TRBJ1-1,TRBV7-9,few,TGTGCCAGCAGCTTAGAGGGGGCAGGCACTGAAGCTTTCTTT,CASSLEGAGTEAFF
-,TRBJ1-3,TRBV7-9,-,TGTGCCAGCAGCTTAGAAATAGGAAATATACCTGGAAACACCATATATTTT,CASSLEIGNIPGNTIYF
TRBD1,TRBJ2-5,TRBV7-8,-,TGTGCCAGCAACCGTGGACGTTTGGCAGGGGGTGGCGAGACCCAGTACTTC,CASNRGRLAGGGETQYF
TRBD2,TRBJ2-7,TRBV7-2,-,TGTGCCAGCAGCTCACTAGCGGGGGGGGCCTACGAGCAGTACTTC,CASSSLAGGAYEQYF
-,TRBJ2-2,TRBV5-1,-,TGCGCCAGCAGCTTGGGTTCGCCCGGGGAGCTGTTTTTT,CASSLGSPGELFF
-,TRBJ1-1,TRBV6-1,-,TGTGCCACTAATAAGCGACTTCCGAGCAACACTGAAGCTTTCTTT,CATNKRLPSNTEAFF
TRBD1,TRBJ1-2,TRBV12-5,-,TGTGCTAGTGGTTTGGTACTACGAGACAGGGAGAACTATGGCTACACCTTC,CASGLVLRDRENYGYTF
-,TRBJ2-2,TRBV2,-,TGTGCCAGCAGAGGCAGTTCCACCGGGGAGCTGTTTTTT,CASRGSSTGELFF
TRBD1,TRBJ1-4,TRBV5-4,-,TGTGCCAGCAGCAGAAGAAGGACCGGGACAGGGGCTGAAAAACTGTTTTTT,CASSRRRTGTGAEKLFF
-,TRBJ2-3,TRBV5-1,-,TGCGCCAGCAGCGGCCCCTCATCGGAAGGCGACACAGATACGCAGTATTTT,CASSGPSSEGDTDTQYF
-,TRBJ1-5,TRBV5-6,-,TGTGCCAGCAACAGTCGGGGGTTCAATCAGCCCCAGCATTTT,CASNSRGFNQPQHF
TRBD1,TRBJ1-2,TRBV14,-,TGTGCCAGCAGCCAAGTTTGGACAGGCCCAGGTGGCTACACCTTC,CASSQVWTGPGGYTF
-,TRBJ1-3,TRBV5-1,-,TGCGCCAGCAGCTTAATTCCGTACTCTGGAAACACCATATATTTT,CASSLIPYSGNTIYF
-,TRBJ1-4,TRBV6-5,-,TGTGCCAGCAGTTACGCGGCCCTAACTAATGAAAAACTGTTTTTT,CASSYAALTNEKLFF
-,TRBJ1-1,TRBV9,few,TGTGCCAGCAGCGTGAGGAGTAACACTGAAGCTTTCTTT,CASSVRSNTEAFF
-,TRBJ1-5,TRBV15,-,TGTGCCACCAAGGATAAAGGGGACAATCAGCCCCAGCATTTT,CATKDKGDNQPQHF
-,TRBJ1-1,TRBV7-8,-,TGTGCCAGCAGCCTGACTATGGGGGTGAACACTGAAGCTTTCTTT,CASSLTMGVNTEAFF
-,TRBJ2-5,TRBV11-3,-,TGTGCCAGCAGCTTAGTGGACACGGACCAGACCCAGTACTTC,CASSLVDTDQTQYF
TRBD2,TRBJ2-2,TRBV13,-,TGTGCCAGCAGCTCCCTAGCGGGGGGTGGCACCGGGGAGCTGTTTTTT,CASSSLAGGGTGELFF
-,TRBJ2-7,TRBV7-2,once,TGTGCCAGCAGCCCACGAAGGGCCTACGAGCAGTACTTC,CASSPRRAYEQYF
-,TRBJ2-7,TRBV7-2,-,TGTGCCAGCAGCTTGACAGATGGAGGCTACGAGCAGTACTTC,CASSLTDGGYEQYF
-,TRBJ2-7,TRBV7-9,few,TGTGCCAGCAGCTTTGCCGACGAGCAGTACTTC,CASSFADEQYF
TRBD2,TRBJ2-1,TRBV7-2,-,TGTGCCAGCAGCTCGTCCGGAGCGGGGGGAATCTACAATGAGCAGTTCTTC,CASSSSGAGGIYNEQFF
TRBD2,TRBJ2-1,TRBV2,-,TGTGCCAGCAGTGAATTGAAACTAGCGGGAGGGTACAATGAGCAGTTCTTC,CASSELKLAGGYNEQFF
TRBD1,TRBJ2-2,TRBV15,-,TGTGCCACCAGTGGGGACAGGCCGAGGTATACCGGGGAGCTGTTTTTT,CATSGDRPRYTGELFF
-,TRBJ1-3,TRBV7-2,-,TGTGCCAGCAGCTTAACTGGAAACACCATATATTTT,CASSLTGNTIYF
TRBD2,TRBJ2-5,TRBV7-6,-,TGTGCCAGCAGCCGGGCCGCGCGTAGCGGGCAAGAGACCCAGTACTTC,CASSRAARSGQETQYF
TRBD1,TRBJ1-5,TRBV27,-,TGTGCCAGCAGACAAGGGGGACAGGGAGGAAATCAGCCCCAGCATTTT,CASRQGGQGGNQPQHF
TRBD2,TRBJ2-3,TRBV10-3,-,TGTGCCATCAGTGGTCAGGGTGGCGGGGGAAGGAGCACAGATACGCAGTATTTT,CAISGQGGGGRSTDTQYF
TRBD1,TRBJ2-3,TRBV7-6,once,TGTGCCAGCAGCTTTCGTTCAGGACAGGGGTCTAGCACAGATACGCAGTATTTT,CASSFRSGQGSSTDTQYF
-,TRBJ2-3,TRBV27,-,TGTGCCAGCAGTTTTTCCCCCCGGGATTACACAGATACGCAGTATTTT,CASSFSPRDYTDTQYF
-,TRBJ2-5,TRBV29-1,-,TGCAGCGTTGAACGCGGTTTTCAAGAGACCCAGTACTTC,CSVERGFQETQYF
-,TRBJ1-2,TRBV5-4,-,TGTGCCAGCAGCTTGTTCGTGCGGCAGGGAGCTAACTATGGCTACACCTTC,CASSLFVRQGANYGYTF
-,TRBJ1-1,TRBV7-9,-,TGTGCCAGCAGCTTAGAGGGGGTTTCTGGAGCTTTCTTT,CASSLEGVSGAFF
TRBD1,TRBJ2-1,TRBV9,-,TGTGCCAGCAGCTTTACAGGGGACTCCTACAATGAGCAGTTCTTC,CASSFTGDSYNEQFF
-,TRBJ1-2,TRBV18,-,TGTGCCAGCTCACCCAGTGAGGATGGCTACACCTTC,CASSPSEDGYTF
TRBD2,TRBJ2-1,TRBV10-2,-,TGCGCCAGCAGTATTAGCGGGGGGCCCTACAATGAGCAGTTCTTC,CASSISGGPYNEQFF